This paragraph reports one TCR beta chain. The target antigen is unknown. The sample comes from a study of cytomegalovirus exposure and HLA in healthy donors. Vbeta (60) and Jbeta (13) primers were used in the PCR. Using immunoSEQ multiplex PCR, the repertoire was profiled, and TCRdb retains in-frame clones only, with some absent. The table includes about 150,000 clones, about 80% detected once. Broader study findings: The study put 150 or so TCR beta chains on its list as cytomegalovirus-associated. A cluster of highly shared sequence variants was likely a sequencing artifact.

The ends were cut back, 0 bases at V and 1 base at J, with 6 bases in the middle. Germline CDR1 and CDR2: LGHNA and YNFKEQ. The CDR3 length is 14 residues. Sequences were obtained from PBMCs. This TCR derives from a woman aged 40-49 years in good health and CMV-seronegative. The genes are TRBV4-2 and TRBJ1-1, with D uncertain. This CDR3 reads CASSQDLKNTEAFF. CDR3 coding DNA: TGTGCCAGCAGCCAAGATTTAAAGAACACTGAAGCTTTCTTT.